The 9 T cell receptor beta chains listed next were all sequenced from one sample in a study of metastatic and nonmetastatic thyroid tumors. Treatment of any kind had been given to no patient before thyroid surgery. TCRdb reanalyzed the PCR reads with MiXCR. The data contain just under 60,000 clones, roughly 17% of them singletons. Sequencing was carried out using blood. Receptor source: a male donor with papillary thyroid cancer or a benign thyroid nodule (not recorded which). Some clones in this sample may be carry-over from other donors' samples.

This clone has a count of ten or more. CDR3 residues: CSARVGGRETQYF. The CDR3 coding sequence is TGCAGTGCTAGAGTAGGGGGACGGGAGACCCAGTACTTC. This chain uses TRBV20-1 with TRBJ2-5; a weak D match, TRBD1 (6 bases). The ends were cut back, 1 base at V and 5 bases at J, with 11 bases in the middle. The CDR3 is 13 amino acids. CDR1 and CDR2 from the germline V gene are DFQATT and SNEGSKA (reference sequence).

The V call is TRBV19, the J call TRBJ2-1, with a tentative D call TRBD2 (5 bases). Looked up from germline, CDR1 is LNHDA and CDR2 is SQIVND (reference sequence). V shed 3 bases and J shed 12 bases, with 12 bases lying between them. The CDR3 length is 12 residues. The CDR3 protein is CASSIGESGQFF. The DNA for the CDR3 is TGTGCCAGTAGTATCGGGGAGTCCGGGCAGTTCTTC.

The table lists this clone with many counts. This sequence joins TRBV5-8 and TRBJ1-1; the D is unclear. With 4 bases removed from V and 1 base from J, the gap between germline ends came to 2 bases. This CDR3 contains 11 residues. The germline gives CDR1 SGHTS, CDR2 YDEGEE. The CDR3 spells CASSPNTEAFF. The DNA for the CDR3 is TGTGCCAGCAGCCCGAACACTGAAGCTTTCTTT.

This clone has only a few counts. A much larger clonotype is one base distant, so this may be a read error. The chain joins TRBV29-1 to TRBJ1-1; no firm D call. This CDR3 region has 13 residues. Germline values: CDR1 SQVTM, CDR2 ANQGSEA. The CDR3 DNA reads TGCAGCGTTGGGCCCAGATTGAACACTGAACCTTTCTTT. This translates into CSVGPRLNTEPFF.

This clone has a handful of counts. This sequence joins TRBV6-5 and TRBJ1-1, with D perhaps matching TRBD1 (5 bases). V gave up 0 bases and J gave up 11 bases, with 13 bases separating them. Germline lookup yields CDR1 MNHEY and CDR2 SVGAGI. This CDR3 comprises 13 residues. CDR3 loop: CASSYSKGPRAFF. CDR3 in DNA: TGTGCCAGCAGTTACTCAAAGGGGCCCCGGGCTTTCTTT.

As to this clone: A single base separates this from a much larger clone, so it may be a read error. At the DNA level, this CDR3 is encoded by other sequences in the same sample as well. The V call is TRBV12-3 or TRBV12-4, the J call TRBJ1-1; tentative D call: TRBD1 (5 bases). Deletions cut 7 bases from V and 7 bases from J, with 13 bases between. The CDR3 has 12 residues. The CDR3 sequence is CASKDTLLEAFF. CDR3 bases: TGTGCCAGCAAGGACACCCTCCTTGAAGCTTTCTTT.

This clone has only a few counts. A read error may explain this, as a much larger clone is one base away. The CDR3 nucleotides are TGTGCCAGCAGTTTATCGTGGAGAGGAAGCAATCGGCCCCAGCATTTT. Translation: CASSLSWRGSNRPQHF. The chain recombines TRBV27 with TRBJ1-5; D gene unclear. Germline V gene sequence: CDR1 MNHEY, CDR2 SMNVEV (reference sequence). The CDR3 sequence is 16 residues long.

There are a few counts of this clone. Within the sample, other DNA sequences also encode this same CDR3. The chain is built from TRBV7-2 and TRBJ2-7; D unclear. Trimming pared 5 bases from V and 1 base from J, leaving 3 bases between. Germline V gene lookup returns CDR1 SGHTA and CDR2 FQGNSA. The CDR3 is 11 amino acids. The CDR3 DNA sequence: TGTGCCAGCAGCATATCCTACGAGCAGTACTTC. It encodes CASSISYEQYF.

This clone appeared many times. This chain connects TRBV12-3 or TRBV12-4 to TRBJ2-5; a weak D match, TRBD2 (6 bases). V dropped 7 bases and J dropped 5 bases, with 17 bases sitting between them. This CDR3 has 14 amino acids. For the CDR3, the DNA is TGTGCCAGCACTTCTTGGGGGGACGAGGAGACCCAGTACTTC. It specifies CASTSWGDEETQYF.